What follows are 7 T cell receptor beta chains derived from one specimen sequenced in a study of blood T cells in healthy people across ages (dated by TCRdb to between 2015 and 2016). Library prep was done by 5' RACE. The data were produced on an Illumina HiSeq 2500. A second PCR of about 7 to 12 cycles was performed with a sample-barcoded 5' primer and a J-beta primer mix. TCRdb reprocessed the public reads (quality trimming at Q25 with fastp, clone calling with MiXCR) and kept in-frame beta chains. A single entry per CDR3 protein holds the most common genes and DNA from its merged rows. The sample records some 900,000 distinct CDR3 sequences, 40% to 60% of which are singletons. The top ten clonotypes cover 13% of the sample. Sample: blood. These receptors were obtained from a man younger than 45 in good health.

This clonotype was observed a single time. The rearrangement links TRBV7-2 to TRBJ2-3; D call uncertain. The CDR3 is 16 residues long. Germline V gene lookup returns CDR1 SGHTA and CDR2 FQGNSA. Trimming cost V 2 bases and J 5 bases, with 17 bases left between them. This CDR3 reads CASSLFLLEPRDTQYF. The CDR3 region has the DNA TGTGCCAGCAGCTTATTCTTGCTAGAGCCCAGAGATACGCAGTATTTT.

The rearrangement joins TRBV28 to TRBJ2-1; unclear D gene. Trimming pared 2 bases from V and 8 bases from J, leaving 7 bases between. Germline V lookup: CDR1 MDHEN, CDR2 SYDVKM. The CDR3 has 12 amino acids. Written as DNA, the CDR3 is TGTGCCAGCAGTTTACCCCTGTATGAGCAGTTCTTC. Its translation: CASSLPLYEQFF.

The chain employs TRBV20-1 and TRBJ2-5; D is uncertain. The V gene's germline CDR1 is DFQATT and CDR2 SNEGSKA (reference sequence). This CDR3 has 14 residues. Trimming stripped 4 bases from V and 2 bases from J, with 14 bases between. The CDR3 coding sequence is TGCAGTGCTACAGGACGGTGGACGCAAGAGACCCAGTACTTC. It is translated as CSATGRWTQETQYF.

Points on this clonotype: A read error is possible here, since a much larger clone lies one base away. V gene TRBV7-9 combines with J gene TRBJ1-2; TRBD1 might be the D (5 bases). Looked up from germline, CDR1 is SEHNR and CDR2 is FQNEAQ (reference sequence). The CDR3 is made up of 15 amino acids. The CDR3 here is CASSLSYETDYSYTF. In DNA, the CDR3 is TGTGCCAGCAGCTTAAGTTATGAGACAGACTATAGCTACACCTTC.

The chain employs TRBV7-9 and TRBJ2-5; TRBD1 matches at 9 bases. TRBJ2-7 matches the DNA end more closely, so the J call is doubtful. From germline, CDR1 is SEHNR and CDR2 FQNEAQ (reference sequence). CDR3 length: 15 residues. CDR3 sequence (DNA): TGTGCCAGCAGCTTAGCGGCCGGGACAGGGACCGAGCAGTACTTC. Protein: CASSLAAGTGTEQYF.

To note about this clonotype: Because it lacks the conserved phenylalanine or tryptophan at the end, this CDR3 is likely a read error. The chain joins TRBV7-3 to TRBJ2-2, with TRBD2 identical over 7 bases. The CDR3 covers 15 residues. The germline V gene encodes CDR1 SGHTA and CDR2 FQGTGA. V shed 2 bases and J 3 bases; nucleotides not matched to a gene: 3. CDR3 nucleotide sequence: TGTGCCAGCAGCTTACGGGAGGTGGACACCGGGGAGCTGTTTTAT. Translation: CASSLREVDTGELFY.

The rearrangement uses TRBV16 and TRBJ1-1; D unresolved. The CDR3 has 12 residues. The germline V and J ends were trimmed by 4 bases and 5 bases, with 8 bases remaining between them. CDR1 is KGHSY and CDR2 is FQNENV in the germline V gene. CDR3 DNA: TGTGCCAGCAGCCTCCGCAAAACTGAAGCTTTCTTT. It codes for CASSLRKTEAFF. Using reference TRBV16 and TRBJ1-1 for the parts outside the CDR3, the full variable domain is GEEVAQTPKHLVRGEGQKAKLYCAPIKGHSYVFWYQQVLKNEFKFLISFQNENVFDETGMPKERFSAKCLPNSPCSLEIQATKLEDSAVYFCASSLRKTEAFFGQGTRLTVV.